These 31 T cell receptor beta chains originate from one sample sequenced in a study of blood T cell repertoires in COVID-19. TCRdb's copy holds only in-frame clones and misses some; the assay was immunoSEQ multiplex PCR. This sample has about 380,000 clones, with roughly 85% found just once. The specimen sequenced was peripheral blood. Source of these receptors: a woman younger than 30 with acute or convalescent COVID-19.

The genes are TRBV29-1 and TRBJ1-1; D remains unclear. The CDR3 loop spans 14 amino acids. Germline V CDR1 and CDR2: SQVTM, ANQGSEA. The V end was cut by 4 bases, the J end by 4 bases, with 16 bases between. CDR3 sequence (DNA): TGCAGCGTTGGACCCCGAGGGTACGGCACTGAAGCTTTCTTT. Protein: CSVGPRGYGTEAFF.

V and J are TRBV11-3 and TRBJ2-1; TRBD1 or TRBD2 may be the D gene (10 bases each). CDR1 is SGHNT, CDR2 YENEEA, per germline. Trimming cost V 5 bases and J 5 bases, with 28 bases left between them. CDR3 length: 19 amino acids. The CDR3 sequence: CASSLRDRGTSGTNNEQFF. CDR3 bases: TGTGCCAGCAGCCTCCGGGACAGGGGCACTAGCGGGACTAACAATGAGCAGTTCTTC.

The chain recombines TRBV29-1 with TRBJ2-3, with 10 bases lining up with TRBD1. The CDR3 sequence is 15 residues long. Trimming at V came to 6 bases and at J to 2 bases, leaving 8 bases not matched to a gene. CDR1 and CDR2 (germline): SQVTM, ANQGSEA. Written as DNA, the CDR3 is TGCAGCGTCGCGGGACAGGGGAGGACCACAGATACGCAGTATTTT. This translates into CSVAGQGRTTDTQYF.

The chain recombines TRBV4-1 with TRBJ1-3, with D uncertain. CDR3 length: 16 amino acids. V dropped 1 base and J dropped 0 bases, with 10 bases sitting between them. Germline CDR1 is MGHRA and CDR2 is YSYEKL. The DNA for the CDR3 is TGCGCCAGCAGCCAAGGACCGGAGTCCTCTGGAAACACCATATATTTT. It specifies CASSQGPESSGNTIYF.

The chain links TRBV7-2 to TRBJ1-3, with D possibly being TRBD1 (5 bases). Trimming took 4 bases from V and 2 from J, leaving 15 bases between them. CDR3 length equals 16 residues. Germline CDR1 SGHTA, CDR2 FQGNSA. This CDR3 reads CASSSRTLDAGNTIYF. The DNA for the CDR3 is TGTGCCAGCAGCTCGAGGACACTGGACGCTGGAAACACCATATATTTT.

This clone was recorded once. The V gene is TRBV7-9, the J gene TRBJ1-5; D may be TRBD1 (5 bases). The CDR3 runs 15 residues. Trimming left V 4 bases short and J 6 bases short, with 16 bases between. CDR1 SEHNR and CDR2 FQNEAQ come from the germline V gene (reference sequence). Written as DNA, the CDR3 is TGTGCCAGCAGCTCGGGGGGTGGGTGGACTCAGCCCCAGCATTTT. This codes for CASSSGGGWTQPQHF.

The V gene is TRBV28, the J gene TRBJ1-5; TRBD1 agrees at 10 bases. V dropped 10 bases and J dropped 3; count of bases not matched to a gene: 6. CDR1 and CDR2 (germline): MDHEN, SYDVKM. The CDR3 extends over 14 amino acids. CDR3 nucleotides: TGTGCCACCTCGGGACAGGGGATCAATCAGCCCCAGCATTTT. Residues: CATSGQGINQPQHF. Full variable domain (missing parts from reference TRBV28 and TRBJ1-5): DVKVTQSSRYLVKRTGEKVFLECVQDMDHENMFWYRQDPGLGLRLIYFSYDVKMKEKGDIPEGYSVSREKKERFSLILESASTNQTSMYLCATSGQGINQPQHFGDGTRLSIL.

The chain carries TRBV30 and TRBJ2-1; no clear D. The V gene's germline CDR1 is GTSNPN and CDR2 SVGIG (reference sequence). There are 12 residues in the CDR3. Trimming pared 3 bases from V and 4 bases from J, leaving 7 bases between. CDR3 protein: CAWRLLYNEQFF. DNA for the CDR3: TGTGCCTGGAGACTACTATACAATGAGCAGTTCTTC.

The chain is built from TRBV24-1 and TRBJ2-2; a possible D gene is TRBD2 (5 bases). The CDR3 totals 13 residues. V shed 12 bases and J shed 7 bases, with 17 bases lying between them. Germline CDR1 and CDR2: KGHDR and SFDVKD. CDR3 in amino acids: CASHQTAGGELFF. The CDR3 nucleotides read TGTGCCTCTCATCAGACGGCGGGCGGGGAGCTGTTTTTT.

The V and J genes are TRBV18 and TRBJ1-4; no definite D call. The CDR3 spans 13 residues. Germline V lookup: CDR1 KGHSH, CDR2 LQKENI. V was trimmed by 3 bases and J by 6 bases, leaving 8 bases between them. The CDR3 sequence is CASSPRVDEKLFF. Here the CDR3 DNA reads TGTGCCAGCTCACCGAGGGTCGATGAAAAACTGTTTTTT.

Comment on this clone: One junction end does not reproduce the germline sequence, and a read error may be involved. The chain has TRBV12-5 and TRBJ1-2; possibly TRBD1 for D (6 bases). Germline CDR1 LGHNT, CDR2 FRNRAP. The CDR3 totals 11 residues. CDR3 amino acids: CASALTGRPWF. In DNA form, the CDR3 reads TGTGCTAGTGCCCTGACAGGCCGCCCGTGGTTC.

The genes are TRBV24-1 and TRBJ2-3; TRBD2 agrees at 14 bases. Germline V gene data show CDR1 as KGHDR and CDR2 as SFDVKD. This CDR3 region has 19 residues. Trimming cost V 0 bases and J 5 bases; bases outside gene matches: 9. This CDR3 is CATSDLDGTSGSKKDTQYF. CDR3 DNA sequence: TGTGCCACCAGTGATTTGGACGGGACTAGCGGGAGTAAGAAAGATACGCAGTATTTT.

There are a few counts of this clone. The CDR3 reads CASSIGRLSTNEKLFF. The DNA of the CDR3 is TGTGCCAGTAGTATTGGCAGGCTATCAACTAATGAAAAACTGTTTTTT. The chain joins TRBV19 to TRBJ1-4, with unresolved D. Trimming left V 3 bases short and J 0 bases short, with 11 bases between. CDR1 and CDR2 (germline): LNHDA, SQIVND (reference sequence). CDR3 length equals 16 residues. Based on the CDR3 plus reference TRBV19 and TRBJ1-4, the full variable domain is DGGITQSPKYLFRKEGQNVTLSCEQNLNHDAMYWYRQDPGQGLRLIYYSQIVNDFQKGDIAEGYSVSREKKESFPLTVTSAQKNPTAFYLCASSIGRLSTNEKLFFGSGTQLSVL.

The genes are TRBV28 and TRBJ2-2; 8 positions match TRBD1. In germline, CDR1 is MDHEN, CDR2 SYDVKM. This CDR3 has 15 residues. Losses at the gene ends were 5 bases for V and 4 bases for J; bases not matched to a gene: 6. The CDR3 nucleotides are TGTGCCAGCAGTGGAGGACAGGGCCCCACCGGGGAGCTGTTTTTT. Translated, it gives CASSGGQGPTGELFF.

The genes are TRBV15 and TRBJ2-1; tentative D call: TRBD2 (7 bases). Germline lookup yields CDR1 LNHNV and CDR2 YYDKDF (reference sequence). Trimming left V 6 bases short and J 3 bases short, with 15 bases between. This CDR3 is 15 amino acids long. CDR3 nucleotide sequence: TGTGCCACCAGGGATGAGGGAGGGGGCTACAATGAGCAGTTCTTC. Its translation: CATRDEGGGYNEQFF.

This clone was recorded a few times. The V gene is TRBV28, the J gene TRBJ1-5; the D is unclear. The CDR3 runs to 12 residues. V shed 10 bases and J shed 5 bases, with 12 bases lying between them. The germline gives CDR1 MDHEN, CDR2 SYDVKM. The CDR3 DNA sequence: TGTGCCACCTGTCCAGTCGATCAGCCCCAGCATTTT. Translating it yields CATCPVDQPQHF. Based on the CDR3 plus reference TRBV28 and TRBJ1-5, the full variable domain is DVKVTQSSRYLVKRTGEKVFLECVQDMDHENMFWYRQDPGLGLRLIYFSYDVKMKEKGDIPEGYSVSREKKERFSLILESASTNQTSMYLCATCPVDQPQHFGDGTRLSIL.

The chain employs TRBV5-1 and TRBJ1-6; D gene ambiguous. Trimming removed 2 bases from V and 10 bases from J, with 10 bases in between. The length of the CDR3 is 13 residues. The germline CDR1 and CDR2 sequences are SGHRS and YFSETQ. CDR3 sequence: CASSFGVGSPLHF. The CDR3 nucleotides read TGCGCCAGCAGCTTCGGGGTTGGGTCACCCCTCCACTTT.

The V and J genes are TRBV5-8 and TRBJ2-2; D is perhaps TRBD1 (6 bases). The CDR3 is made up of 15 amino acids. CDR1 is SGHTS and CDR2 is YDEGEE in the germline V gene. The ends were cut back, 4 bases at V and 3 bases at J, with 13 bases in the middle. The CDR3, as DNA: TGTGCCAGCAGCCTCACCTCAGGGGACACCGGGGAGCTGTTTTTT. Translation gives CASSLTSGDTGELFF.

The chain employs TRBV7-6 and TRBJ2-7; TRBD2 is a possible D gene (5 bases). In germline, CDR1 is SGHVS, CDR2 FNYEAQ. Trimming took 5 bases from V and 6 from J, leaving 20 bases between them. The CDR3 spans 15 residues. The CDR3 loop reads CASSPPGNLILEQYF. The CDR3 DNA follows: TGTGCCAGCAGCCCCCCGGGGAATTTAATCCTCGAGCAGTACTTC.

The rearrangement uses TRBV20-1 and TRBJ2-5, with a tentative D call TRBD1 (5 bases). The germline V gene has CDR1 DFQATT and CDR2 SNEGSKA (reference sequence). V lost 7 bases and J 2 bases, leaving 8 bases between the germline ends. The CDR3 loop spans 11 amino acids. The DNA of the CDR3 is TGCAGTGGCTACAGGCAAGAGACCCAGTACTTC. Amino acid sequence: CSGYRQETQYF.

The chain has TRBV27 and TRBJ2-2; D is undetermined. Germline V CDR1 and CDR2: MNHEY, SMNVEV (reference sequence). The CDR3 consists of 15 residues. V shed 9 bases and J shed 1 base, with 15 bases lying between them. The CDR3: CASSYLTRNTGELFF. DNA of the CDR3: TGTGCCAGTTCGTATCTTACAAGGAACACCGGGGAGCTGTTTTTT.

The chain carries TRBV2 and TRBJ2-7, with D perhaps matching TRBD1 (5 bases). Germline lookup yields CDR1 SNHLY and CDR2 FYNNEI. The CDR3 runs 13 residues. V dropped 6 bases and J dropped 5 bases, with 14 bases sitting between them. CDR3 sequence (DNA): TGTGCCAGCAGAGGGGATGGAACCCACGAGCAGTACTTC. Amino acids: CASRGDGTHEQYF.

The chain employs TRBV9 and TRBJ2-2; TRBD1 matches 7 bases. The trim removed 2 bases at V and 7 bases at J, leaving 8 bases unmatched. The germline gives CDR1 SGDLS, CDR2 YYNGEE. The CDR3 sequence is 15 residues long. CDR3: CASSVVWQGDGELFF. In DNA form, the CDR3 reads TGTGCCAGCAGCGTGGTTTGGCAGGGGGACGGGGAGCTGTTTTTT.

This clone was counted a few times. The CDR3 loop reads CASSVRLMNTEAFF. The CDR3 DNA follows: TGTGCCAGCAGCGTCAGACTAATGAACACTGAAGCTTTCTTT. The rearrangement joins TRBV6-5 to TRBJ1-1; D is uncertain. The germline gives CDR1 MNHEY, CDR2 SVGAGI. V lost 6 bases, J lost 0 bases, and 11 bases lay in between. This CDR3 contains 14 residues.

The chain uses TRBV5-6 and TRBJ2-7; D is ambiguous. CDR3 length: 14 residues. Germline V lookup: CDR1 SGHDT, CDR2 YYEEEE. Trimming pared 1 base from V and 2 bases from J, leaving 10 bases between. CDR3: CASSLYDTAYEQYF. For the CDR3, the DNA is TGTGCCAGCAGCTTGTACGACACTGCCTACGAGCAGTACTTC. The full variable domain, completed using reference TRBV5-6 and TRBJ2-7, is DAGVTQSPTHLIKTRGQQVTLRCSPKSGHDTVSWYQQALGQGPQFIFQYYEEEERQRGNFPDRFSGHQFPNYSSELNVNALLLGDSALYLCASSLYDTAYEQYFGPGTRLTVT.

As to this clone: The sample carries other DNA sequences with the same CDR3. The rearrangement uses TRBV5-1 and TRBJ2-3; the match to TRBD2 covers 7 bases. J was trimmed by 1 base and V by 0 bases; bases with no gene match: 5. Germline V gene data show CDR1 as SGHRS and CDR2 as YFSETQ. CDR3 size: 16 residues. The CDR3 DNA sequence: TGCGCCAGCAGCTTGGGGGGAGGGCCTGGCACAGATACGCAGTATTTT. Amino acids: CASSLGGGPGTDTQYF.

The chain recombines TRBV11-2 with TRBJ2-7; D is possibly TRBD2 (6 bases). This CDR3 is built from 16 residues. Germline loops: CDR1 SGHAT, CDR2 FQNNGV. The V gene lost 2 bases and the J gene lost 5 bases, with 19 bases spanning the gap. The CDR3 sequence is CASSLFSGLPLNEQYF. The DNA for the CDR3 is TGTGCCAGCAGCTTATTTTCGGGACTGCCTTTAAACGAGCAGTACTTC.

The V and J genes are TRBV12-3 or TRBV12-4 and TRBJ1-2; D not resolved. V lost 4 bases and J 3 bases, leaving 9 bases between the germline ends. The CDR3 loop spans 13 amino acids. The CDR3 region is CASSSRSHYGYTF. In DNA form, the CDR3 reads TGTGCCAGCAGTTCCCGAAGCCACTATGGCTACACCTTC.

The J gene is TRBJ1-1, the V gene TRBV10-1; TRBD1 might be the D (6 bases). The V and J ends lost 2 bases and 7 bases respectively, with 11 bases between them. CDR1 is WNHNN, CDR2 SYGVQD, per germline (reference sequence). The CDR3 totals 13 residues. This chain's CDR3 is CASSEMVRGEAFF. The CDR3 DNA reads TGCGCCAGCAGTGAGATGGTCAGGGGTGAAGCTTTCTTT.

CDR3 nucleotides: TGTGCCAGCAGCTGGACAGGGTTAATTTATGGCTACACCTTC. Translated: CASSWTGLIYGYTF. The chain links TRBV28 to TRBJ1-2, with 8 bases identical to TRBD1. With 6 bases clipped from V and 5 bases from J, the junction kept 8 bases outside the gene matches. The CDR3 runs 14 residues. Germline V gene data show CDR1 as MDHEN and CDR2 as SYDVKM.

The CDR3 bases are TGTGCCAGCAGTGCGTCAGATACGCAGTATTTT. This gives the protein CASSASDTQYF. The chain couples TRBV25-1 to TRBJ2-3; D is ambiguous. From germline, CDR1 is MGHDK and CDR2 SYGVNS. V was clipped by 4 bases and J by 4 bases, with 3 bases between them. The CDR3 covers 11 residues.